The clone carrying this TCR beta chain was recorded only once. Its antigen is not identified. The data are from a study of T cell repertoires in cytomegalovirus infection. TCRdb re-called the reads through MiXCR, storing one row per CDR3 protein. The sample has approximately 600,000 distinct CDR3 sequences; around two fifths are singletons. This CDR3 is 16 amino acids long. Germline lookup yields CDR1 SGHDN and CDR2 FVKESK. The trim removed 0 bases at V and 3 bases at J, leaving 4 bases unmatched. This receptor was obtained from a human donor in good health (CMV status not recorded). Some clones in this sample may be carry-over from other donors' samples. This chain joins TRBV14 and TRBJ1-2; 10 positions match TRBD1. The sample in question was cultured PBMCs, obtained from culture after CMV antigen stimulation. CDR3 sequence reads: CASSQEAGTGDYGYTF. CDR3 DNA: TGTGCCAGCAGCCAAGAAGCCGGGACAGGGGACTATGGCTACACCTTC.